A single sample is the source of the 11 T cell receptor beta chains below, sequenced in a study of PD-1 blockade in mismatch repair-deficient tumors (dated by TCRdb to 2017 to 2019). Libraries were prepared through the immunoSEQ multiplex PCR assay. TCRdb mirrors the immuneACCESS table, restricted to in-frame sequences. Some clones are absent from its copies; in checked studies, under half trace to an unresolved V gene, and the reason for the others is unknown. Across this sample there are 100,000 to 150,000 clones, with roughly 86% seen only once. The ten largest clones take up less than 15% of the sample. The specimen comprised peripheral blood, sampled 44 weeks after starting pembrolizumab. Source of these receptors: an adult with mismatch repair-deficient cancer.

This clone was detected only once. V usage is TRBV29-1 and J usage is TRBJ2-3, with no clear D. With 8 bases removed from V and 0 bases from J, the gap between germline ends came to 18 bases. The CDR3 spans 15 residues. CDR1 SQVTM and CDR2 ANQGSEA come from the germline V gene. This CDR3 reads CSPAPAAVSTDTQYF. The DNA of the CDR3 is TGCAGCCCCGCCCCCGCCGCCGTCAGCACAGATACGCAGTATTTT.

This clone turned up a few times. The V and J genes are TRBV5-1 and TRBJ2-1, with D tentatively TRBD1 or TRBD2 (5 bases each). The CDR3 is 16 amino acids. Trimming pared 4 bases from V and 3 bases from J, leaving 17 bases between. Germline CDR1 is SGHRS and CDR2 is YFSETQ. CDR3 nucleotides: TGCGCCAGCAGCCCCGCCCCGGGACGGAGCTACAATGAGCAGTTCTTC. It encodes CASSPAPGRSYNEQFF.

The rearrangement links TRBV7-9 to TRBJ1-5; D is ambiguous. The CDR3 runs 12 residues. V was pared by 1 base and J by 5 bases, with 3 bases between. Germline V gene sequence: CDR1 SEHNR, CDR2 FQNEAQ (reference sequence). In DNA, the CDR3 is TGTGCCAGCAGCTTAGGCCATCAGCCCCAGCATTTT. Its translation: CASSLGHQPQHF.

The chain uses TRBV4-2 and TRBJ2-7; unclear D gene. The germline CDR1 and CDR2 sequences are LGHNA and YNFKEQ. Between the trimmed V and J ends, which lost 3 bases and 4 bases, there was a span of 13 bases. The CDR3 runs 14 residues. This chain's CDR3 is CASSQSGGEYEQYF. The CDR3 DNA is TGTGCCAGCAGCCAGTCCGGCGGAGAATACGAGCAGTACTTC.

The chain couples TRBV7-8 to TRBJ2-2; TRBD1 aligns across 8 bases. Germline V gene lookup returns CDR1 SGHVS and CDR2 FQNEAQ. Unmatched junction bases numbered 1, after V lost 3 bases and J lost 4 bases. The CDR3 has 14 amino acids. CDR3 in DNA: TGTGCCAGCAGCTTGGACAGGGCCACCGGGGAGCTGTTTTTT. This codes for CASSLDRATGELFF.

This chain joins TRBV7-9 and TRBJ1-2; D not certain. CDR1 SEHNR and CDR2 FQNEAQ come from the germline V gene (reference sequence). V lost 0 bases and J lost 4, with 21 bases in between. CDR3 length equals 18 residues. The CDR3 DNA sequence: TGTGCCAGCAGCTTAGCGGTGGGAAGGGCCAGCCCTCCCTATGGCTACACCTTC. It specifies CASSLAVGRASPPYGYTF.

This chain connects TRBV9 to TRBJ2-7; D perhaps matches TRBD2 (6 bases). V was trimmed by 3 bases and J by 1 base, leaving 17 bases between them. Germline V gene sequence: CDR1 SGDLS, CDR2 YYNGEE. This CDR3 region has 16 residues. The CDR3 nucleotides are TGTGCCAGCAGCGCGTCCGGGGGAACAGGTTCCTACGAGCAGTACTTC. Protein: CASSASGGTGSYEQYF.

The chain has TRBV28 and TRBJ2-7; D gene unclear. V lost 6 bases and J lost 3, with 9 bases in between. Germline V gives CDR1 MDHEN, CDR2 SYDVKM. This CDR3 has 12 residues. CDR3 bases: TGTGCCAGCAGCGTCACATACTACGAGCAGTACTTC. This gives the protein CASSVTYYEQYF. Supplemented by reference TRBV28 and TRBJ2-7, the full variable domain reads DVKVTQSSRYLVKRTGEKVFLECVQDMDHENMFWYRQDPGLGLRLIYFSYDVKMKEKGDIPEGYSVSREKKERFSLILESASTNQTSMYLCASSVTYYEQYFGPGTRLTVT.

The CDR3 region has the DNA TGCGCCAGCAGAAGACTAGCGGGAGGCGGGGGCACAGATACGCAGTATTTT. This sequence encodes CASRRLAGGGGTDTQYF. The chain is built from TRBV5-1 and TRBJ2-3, with 13 nucleotides matching TRBD2. This CDR3 has 17 residues. J was trimmed by 1 base and V by 5 bases; bases with no gene match: 7. Germline V gene sequence: CDR1 SGHRS, CDR2 YFSETQ.

The chain employs TRBV9 and TRBJ1-1; possible D gene TRBD1, 5 bases. V was clipped by 3 bases and J by 5 bases, with 14 bases between them. In germline, CDR1 is SGDLS, CDR2 YYNGEE. CDR3 size: 14 residues. In DNA, the CDR3 is TGTGCCAGCAGCGAAAGGGGAGGTCAAACTGAAGCTTTCTTT. Its protein is CASSERGGQTEAFF.

V and J are TRBV19 and TRBJ1-5; 7 bases are a match to TRBD1. Germline V gene data show CDR1 as LNHDA and CDR2 as SQIVND (reference sequence). CDR3 size: 14 residues. V dropped 11 bases and J dropped 4; count of bases not matched to a gene: 11. For the CDR3, the DNA is TGTGCCTCCAAGGTGCAGGGGGTGAATCAGCCCCAGCATTTT. Its translation: CASKVQGVNQPQHF. Looking up the rest from reference TRBV19 and TRBJ1-5 gives the full variable domain: DGGITQSPKYLFRKEGQNVTLSCEQNLNHDAMYWYRQDPGQGLRLIYYSQIVNDFQKGDIAEGYSVSREKKESFPLTVTSAQKNPTAFYLCASKVQGVNQPQHFGDGTRLSIL.